This T cell receptor beta chain was captured in a study of blood T cell repertoires in COVID-19. Repertoires were generated with immunoSEQ multiplex PCR, while TCRdb's copy carries only in-frame clones and drops some. The table has some 300,000 clones, around 89% seen once; the top ten hold around 0.98%. The J segment lost 9 bases and the V segment lost 4 bases, leaving 6 bases of the junction unmatched. The V gene's germline CDR1 is SNHLY and CDR2 FYNNEI. The CDR3 runs 14 residues. This TCR was recovered from a woman aged 40 to 49 with COVID-19, enrolled during active disease. The chain is built from TRBV2 and TRBJ2-1; 10 bases agree with TRBD1. The sequenced material came from peripheral blood. CDR3 DNA sequence: TGTGCCAGCAGTGGGACAGGGGGTTGGGGTGAGCAGTTCTTC. Protein sequence: CASSGTGGWGEQFF.